This T cell receptor beta chain came from a study of T cell clonotyping in hematopoietic cell transplantation (dated by TCRdb to about 2021). As for the study more broadly: Pretransplant recipient samples were obtained after cytoreduction. In the study, more than 120 blood samples were gathered from 35 consecutive transplant recipients and their related donors. Patient recruitment ran from 2015 to early 2017, and follow-up continued until late 2020 or death. Broad study findings and their caveats: Recipient TCR diversity fell after transplant, with pathologically expanded clonotypes rising progressively from day 30 to day 180. Sample size was limited, and cells were not sorted, so CD4 and CD8 repertoire contributions could not be separated. Broader posttransplant TCR repertoire diversity was predicted by donor and pretransplant recipient Inverse Simpson Index values. Recipient repertoires showed only a small fraction of overlap with donor repertoires, and over 97% appeared de novo at the given depth.

Read against the paper, the sample's time point label means: recipient sample about 28 days before transplant, after cytoreduction. Recipient blood was collected about 28 days before transplant and at days 30, 100 and 180 after transplant. Using Nuclei Lysis Solution, genomic DNA was extracted from unfractionated peripheral blood mononuclear cells that were either fresh or cryopreserved. With the immunoSEQ assay, which is a bias-controlled multiplex PCR relying on V- and J-specific primers, TCR beta CDR3 regions were amplified from genomic DNA. A proprietary barcode and Illumina adapter sequences were added to the CDR3 amplicons in a second PCR step. An Illumina MiSeq instrument was used for sequencing of the CDR3 libraries. For the original study's pipeline: immunoSEQ Analyzer 3.0 was used for export and quality control, with R Bioconductor and Immunarch used for downstream analyses. Only productive rearrangements within the normalized downsampled data set were used in the calculation of repertoire metrics. Pathologically expanded clonotypes were defined as those larger than 5 templates in the normalized cohort. The Inverse Simpson Index was used to measure repertoire diversity. CMV-specificity analyses were carried out on the non-normalized data set to capture all clonotypes. As stored in TCRdb, this immuneACCESS dataset retains in-frame rearrangements with V and J assigned. A fraction of the clones does not appear; measured against another copy, unresolved V genes explain less than half of the discrepancy, and the remainder lacks a known reason. V and J calls and clone size come straight from that table; D and trimming were deduced from the DNA. Recorded for this sample are some 26,000 clones; approximately 82% of them occurred a single time. The top ten clones comprise around 1.8% of the sample.

The CDR3 starts with the cysteine, ends with the phenylalanine, and has 14 residues. The entry retains the CDR3 DNA only, 42 bases that are in frame from base 1. Trimming removed 0 bases from V and 2 bases from J, leaving 7 bases between the germline ends. The germline V gene yields LGHNA for CDR1 and YSLEER for CDR2. Concerning this clone itself: Its antigen is unknown. The record has no base qualities; no much larger clone is one base away.

This receptor was obtained from a middle-aged man with acute myeloid leukemia. Some clones in this sample may be carry-over from other donors' samples. The chain uses TRBV4-3 and TRBJ1-2; the D gene lacks a confident call. Sequences were derived from peripheral blood mononuclear cells, sampled before stem cell transplant. DNA sequence: TGCGCCAGCAGCCAAGATTCGCCGAACTATGGCTACACCTTC. It translates to CASSQDSPNYGYTF.